The 27 T cell receptor beta chains given below trace back to one sample, sequenced in a study of T cells after yellow fever vaccination. TCRdb reanalysed the 5' RACE reads using MiXCR and keeps one entry per CDR3 protein. The sample contains 100,000 to 150,000 distinct CDR3 sequences, about 16% of which appear only once. Sequenced material: CD8+ T cells sorted from PBMCs, taken 5 days after the yellow fever booster vaccination. Receptors were obtained from a man between 18 and 29 years old who received the YFV17D yellow fever vaccine.

This clonotype turned up a few times. The genes are TRBV4-1 and TRBJ2-5; D is unclear. Trimming shortened V by 3 bases and J by 9 bases, and 17 bases separated the two germline ends. The V gene's germline CDR1 is MGHRA and CDR2 YSYEKL. This CDR3 spans 14 amino acids. For the CDR3, the DNA is TGCGCCAGCAGCCATACTCAGCCGGGTTTGGCCCAGTACTTC. It yields the protein CASSHTQPGLAQYF.

CDR3 sequence: CASTQSGNEQYF. DNA for the CDR3: TGTGCCAGCACCCAGTCAGGGAACGAGCAGTACTTC. The chain couples TRBV12-3 or TRBV12-4 to TRBJ2-7, with D possibly matching TRBD1 (5 bases). V gave up 7 bases and J gave up 5 bases, with 12 bases separating them. The CDR3 sequence is 12 residues long.

This clonotype has more than one count but fewer than ten. V is TRBV12-3 or TRBV12-4 and J is TRBJ2-5, with 8 positions matching TRBD2. This CDR3 contains 17 residues. V was clipped by 3 bases and J by 2 bases; unmatched bases: 11. CDR3 sequence (DNA): TGTGCCAGCAGTTTGAGCGGGGGCACCTTAAATCAAGAGACCCAGTACTTC. It is translated as CASSLSGGTLNQETQYF.

This clonotype was counted a few times. This chain connects TRBV29-1 to TRBJ2-5; D not resolved. Germline V lookup: CDR1 SQVTM, CDR2 ANQGSEA. The V and J ends lost 2 bases and 3 bases respectively, with 13 bases between them. The CDR3 length is 14 residues. The CDR3 reads CSVERSSVEETQYF. CDR3 DNA: TGCAGCGTTGAACGGTCCTCGGTCGAAGAGACCCAGTACTTC.

Only a few counts were recorded for this clonotype. V gene TRBV4-1 combines with J gene TRBJ1-5; D remains ambiguous. This CDR3 region has 16 residues. Trimming shortened V by 3 bases and J by 0 bases, and 12 bases separated the two germline ends. The V gene's germline CDR1 is MGHRA and CDR2 YSYEKL. The CDR3 DNA reads TGCGCCAGCAGCCAGGTCAGCTCTTATAGCAATCAGCCCCAGCATTTT. This gives the protein CASSQVSSYSNQPQHF.

This clonotype has just a few counts. The chain is built from TRBV6-5 and TRBJ1-5; 8 positions match TRBD1. The CDR3 runs to 14 residues. J gave up 4 bases and V 6 bases, and 5 bases lay outside the gene matches. The germline gives CDR1 MNHEY, CDR2 SVGAGI. The CDR3 sequence is CASSHDRGNQPQHF. CDR3 nucleotide sequence: TGTGCCAGCAGCCATGACAGGGGTAATCAGCCCCAGCATTTT.

This clonotype has more than one count but fewer than ten. The genes are TRBV6-6 and TRBJ2-7; D is possibly TRBD1 or TRBD2 (5 bases each). The CDR3 consists of 14 residues. Trimming pared 6 bases from V and 0 bases from J, leaving 12 bases between. Per the germline V gene, CDR1 is MNHNY and CDR2 is SVGAGI (reference sequence). CDR3 coding DNA: TGTGCCAGCAGCTTAAAGGGACCCTCCTACGAGCAGTACTTC. The encoded protein is CASSLKGPSYEQYF.

This clonotype has ten or more counts. J is TRBJ2-7 and V is TRBV6-5, with D tentatively TRBD1 (6 bases). The ends were cut back, 6 bases at V and 6 bases at J, with 12 bases in the middle. The CDR3 is 12 residues long. The germline V gene encodes CDR1 MNHEY and CDR2 SVGAGI. The chain's CDR3 is CASRHTGTEQYV. CDR3 coding DNA: TGTGCCAGCAGACATACAGGGACCGAGCAGTACGTC.

This sequence joins TRBV7-2 and TRBJ2-2, with D tentatively TRBD2 (5 bases). From germline, CDR1 is SGHTA and CDR2 FQGNSA. Trimming left V 6 bases short and J 7 bases short, with 12 bases between. The CDR3 contains 13 residues. The CDR3 is CASRVPEGGELFF. Written as DNA, the CDR3 is TGTGCCAGCAGGGTACCCGAGGGCGGGGAGCTGTTTTTT. The full variable domain, its missing parts supplied by reference TRBV7-2 and TRBJ2-2, is GAGVSQSPSNKVTEKGKDVELRCDPISGHTALYWYRQSLGQGLEFLIYFQGNSAPDKSGLPSDRFSAERTGGSVSTLTIQRTQQEDSAVYLCASRVPEGGELFFGEGSRLTVL.

This clonotype appeared once. CDR3 sequence reads: CASSIAGTGSEQFF. The CDR3 DNA is TGTGCCAGCAGCATTGCAGGGACAGGGAGTGAGCAGTTCTTC. This chain connects TRBV7-9 to TRBJ2-1; the match to TRBD1 covers 9 bases. Germline values: CDR1 SEHNR, CDR2 FQNEAQ (reference sequence). Trimming removed 5 bases from V and 9 bases from J; junction bases left unmatched: 8. This CDR3 comprises 14 residues.

The chain combines TRBV6-5 with TRBJ1-1, with 7 nucleotides matching TRBD1. V was pared by 6 bases and J by 8 bases, with 6 bases of the junction left unmatched. Per germline, CDR1 MNHEY and CDR2 SVGAGI. This CDR3 spans 12 amino acids. For the CDR3, the DNA is TGTGCCAGCAGCAACCCGGGACAGGAAGCTTTCTTT. This codes for CASSNPGQEAFF.

The V call is TRBV4-1, the J call TRBJ1-5, with unresolved D. Looked up from germline, CDR1 is MGHRA and CDR2 is YSYEKL. The V end was cut by 1 base, the J end by 6 bases, with 13 bases between. This CDR3 has 15 amino acids. The CDR3 DNA reads TGCGCCAGCAGCCAAGTTCAGTCTTCGGGTCAGCCCCAGCATTTT. Protein product: CASSQVQSSGQPQHF.

This clonotype showed up just a few times. The chain combines TRBV6-6 with TRBJ2-7; a weak D match, TRBD2 (5 bases). With 8 bases removed from V and 0 bases from J, the gap between germline ends came to 14 bases. This CDR3 has 14 residues. Germline V CDR1 and CDR2: MNHNY, SVGAGI (reference sequence). This chain's CDR3 is CASLPSFLSYEQYF. The DNA of the CDR3 is TGTGCCAGCCTGCCTAGCTTCCTCTCCTACGAGCAGTACTTC.

The V call is TRBV12-3 or TRBV12-4, the J call TRBJ1-2, with a weak D call TRBD1 (5 bases). V was pared by 5 bases and J by 8 bases, with 15 bases between. The CDR3 runs 13 residues. CDR3 coding DNA: TGTGCCAGCAGTCCCTGGGGCCCCTTCGGCTACACCTTC. Amino acid sequence: CASSPWGPFGYTF.

In this sample, this clonotype turned up a few times. This rearrangement joins TRBV6-6 to TRBJ2-1, with D possibly being TRBD1 or TRBD2 (5 bases each). This CDR3 has 14 amino acids. CDR1 and CDR2 from the germline V gene are MNHNY and SVGAGI (reference sequence). Trimming removed 2 bases from V and 3 bases from J, with 8 bases in between. The CDR3 DNA sequence: TGTGCCAGCAGTTACGGGGGAATCTACAATGAGCAGTTCTTC. It codes for CASSYGGIYNEQFF.

This clonotype came up a few times. In DNA, the CDR3 is TGTGCCAGCAGACTAGCGGGGTACAATGAGCAGTTCTTC. Its translation: CASRLAGYNEQFF. The chain carries TRBV28 and TRBJ2-1; 10 nucleotides align to TRBD2. Looked up from germline, CDR1 is MDHEN and CDR2 is SYDVKM. This CDR3 comprises 13 residues. The ends lost 6 bases at V and 4 bases at J; junction bases unmatched: 0. The variable domain in full, with the rest retrieved from reference TRBV28 and TRBJ2-1, is DVKVTQSSRYLVKRTGEKVFLECVQDMDHENMFWYRQDPGLGLRLIYFSYDVKMKEKGDIPEGYSVSREKKERFSLILESASTNQTSMYLCASRLAGYNEQFFGPGTRLTVL.

J is TRBJ2-3 and V is TRBV7-6; the D is unclear. Germline V CDR1 and CDR2: SGHVS, FNYEAQ. The CDR3 sequence is 14 residues long. V was shortened by 0 bases and J by 4 bases, with 8 bases between the two germline ends. The chain's CDR3 is CASSLAAAADTQYF. The CDR3 region has the DNA TGTGCCAGCAGCTTAGCTGCAGCCGCAGATACGCAGTATTTT.

The chain joins TRBV5-1 to TRBJ2-4; D might be TRBD1 (7 bases). Germline V CDR1 and CDR2: SGHRS, YFSETQ. The CDR3 is 15 amino acids. Trimming shortened V by 1 base and J by 7 bases, and 15 bases separated the two germline ends. The CDR3, as DNA: TGCGCCAGCAGCTTGAGGAGGGGGCGATGGAACATTCAGTACTTC. Translating gives CASSLRRGRWNIQYF.

This clonotype has only a few counts. The chain has TRBV25-1 and TRBJ2-7; D remains unclear. The ends were cut back, 4 bases at V and 2 bases at J, with 6 bases in the middle. The length of the CDR3 is 12 residues. CDR1 is MGHDK and CDR2 is SYGVNS in the germline V gene. CDR3 loop: CASSVTTYEQYF. The CDR3 DNA reads as TGTGCCAGCAGTGTGACGACCTACGAGCAGTACTTC.

This clonotype was found many times. V is TRBV5-4 and J is TRBJ1-6; D remains unclear. The germline V gene encodes CDR1 SGHNT and CDR2 YYREEE (reference sequence). CDR3 length: 15 amino acids. The germline V and J ends were trimmed by 4 bases and 14 bases, with 22 bases remaining between them. This chain's CDR3 is CASSPGLEHGFSLHF. The CDR3 DNA reads as TGTGCCAGCAGCCCCGGGTTGGAACACGGTTTTTCCCTCCACTTT.

V gene TRBV29-1 combines with J gene TRBJ2-5, with unresolved D. Germline values: CDR1 SQVTM, CDR2 ANQGSEA. The CDR3 is 15 residues long. Between the trimmed V and J ends, which lost 0 bases and 5 bases, there was a span of 16 bases. This CDR3 is CSVEDLTADRETQYF. CDR3 nucleotides: TGCAGCGTTGAAGATCTTACAGCCGATCGGGAGACCCAGTACTTC.

This chain links TRBV5-4 with TRBJ2-3; 11 nucleotides align to TRBD2. V lost 2 bases to trimming and J lost 1 base; unmatched junction nucleotides: 0. In germline, CDR1 is SGHNT, CDR2 YYREEE (reference sequence). The CDR3 loop spans 15 amino acids. CDR3 residues: CASSFSGGGTDTQYF. The CDR3 region has the DNA TGTGCCAGCAGCTTTAGCGGGGGGGGCACAGATACGCAGTATTTT.

On this clonotype: A read error may produce the germline difference seen at one junction end. V gene TRBV7-7 combines with J gene TRBJ2-1; D gene unclear. From germline, CDR1 is SSHAT and CDR2 FNYEAQ (reference sequence). This CDR3 has 14 amino acids. As DNA, the CDR3 is TGTGCTAGCAGCTTAGGGTCCCCGAACAATGAGCAGTTCTTC. The encoded protein is CASSLGSPNNEQFF.

This clonotype was counted only a few times. The chain carries TRBV29-1 and TRBJ2-7; perhaps TRBD1 as D (6 bases). Trimming removed 5 bases from V and 2 bases from J, with 16 bases in between. CDR3 length: 14 amino acids. CDR1 and CDR2 (germline): SQVTM, ANQGSEA. The CDR3 is CSVTPGHKPYEQYF. The CDR3 DNA reads TGCAGCGTTACTCCGGGACATAAGCCCTACGAGCAGTACTTC.

The gene calls are TRBV20-1 and TRBJ1-6; 7 bases are shared with TRBD1. The CDR3 length is 12 residues. V was clipped by 6 bases and J by 8 bases; unmatched bases: 4. From germline, CDR1 is DFQATT and CDR2 SNEGSKA (reference sequence). Here the CDR3 DNA reads TGCAGTGCCAGGGACAGTGATTCACCCCTCCACTTT. This encodes CSARDSDSPLHF.

This clonotype was recorded a few times. The chain carries TRBV4-1 and TRBJ1-2; D ambiguous. The CDR3 is 14 amino acids. Germline loops: CDR1 MGHRA, CDR2 YSYEKL. The V and J ends lost 0 bases and 8 bases respectively, with 13 bases between them. The CDR3: CASSQDRRAWGYTF. In DNA form, the CDR3 reads TGCGCCAGCAGCCAAGATCGGAGGGCTTGGGGCTACACCTTC.

V and J are TRBV7-2 and TRBJ2-7, with D possibly matching TRBD1 (5 bases). Between the trimmed V and J ends, which lost 4 bases and 2 bases, there was a span of 6 bases. Germline V gives CDR1 SGHTA, CDR2 FQGNSA. The CDR3 covers 12 residues. The CDR3 coding sequence is TGTGCCAGCAGCTCGACAGCCTACGAGCAGTACTTC. Amino acid sequence: CASSSTAYEQYF.